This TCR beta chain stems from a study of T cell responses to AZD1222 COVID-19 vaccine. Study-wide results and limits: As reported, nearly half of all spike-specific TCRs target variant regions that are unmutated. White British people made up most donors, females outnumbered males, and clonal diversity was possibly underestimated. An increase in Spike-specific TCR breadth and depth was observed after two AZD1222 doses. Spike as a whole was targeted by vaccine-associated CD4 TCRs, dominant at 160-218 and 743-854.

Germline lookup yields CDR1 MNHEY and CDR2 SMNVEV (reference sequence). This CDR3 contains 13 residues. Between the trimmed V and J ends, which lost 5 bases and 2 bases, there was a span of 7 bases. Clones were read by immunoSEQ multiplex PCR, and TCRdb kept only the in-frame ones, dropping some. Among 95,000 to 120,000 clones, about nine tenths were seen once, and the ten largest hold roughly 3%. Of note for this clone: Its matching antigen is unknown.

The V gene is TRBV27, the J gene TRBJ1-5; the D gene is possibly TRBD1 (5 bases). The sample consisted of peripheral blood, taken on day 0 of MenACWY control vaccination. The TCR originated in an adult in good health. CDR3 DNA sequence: TGTGCCAGCAGTAGGGGTGGCAATCAGCCCCAGCATTTT. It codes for CASSRGGNQPQHF.